This T cell receptor beta chain derives from a study of human versus mouse CDR3 diversity and MHC coevolution. Study details: Samples had between roughly 0.6 x 10^7 and 1.7 x 10^7 valid reads.

As to this clone: Antigen: not known.

General study results and limits: More than 5 MHC II alleles selected the human T cells. Compared with mice, human CDR3s carried more deletions and insertions on average.

Germline V CDR1 and CDR2: MNHEY, SMNVEV (reference sequence). V was trimmed by 5 bases and J by 4 bases, leaving 15 bases between them. The CDR3 covers 15 residues. Profiling relied on immunoSEQ multiplex PCR, and the TCRdb table lists in-frame clones only, not all of them. The data show about 60,000 clones, 85% to 95% seen once. Naive CD4 T cells were sorted as CD45RO-negative, CD62L-positive. The sample was naive CD4+ T cells from blood. Subset described: CD45RO-negative CD62L-positive naive CD4 T cells. The TCR sequence derives from a person between 55 and 69 years old in good health. The chain has TRBV27 and TRBJ1-5; D possibly corresponds to TRBD1 (5 bases). The CDR3 DNA reads as TGTGCCAGCAGTGACAGCGACAGTCCGAATCAGCCCCAGCATTTT. It is translated as CASSDSDSPNQPQHF.